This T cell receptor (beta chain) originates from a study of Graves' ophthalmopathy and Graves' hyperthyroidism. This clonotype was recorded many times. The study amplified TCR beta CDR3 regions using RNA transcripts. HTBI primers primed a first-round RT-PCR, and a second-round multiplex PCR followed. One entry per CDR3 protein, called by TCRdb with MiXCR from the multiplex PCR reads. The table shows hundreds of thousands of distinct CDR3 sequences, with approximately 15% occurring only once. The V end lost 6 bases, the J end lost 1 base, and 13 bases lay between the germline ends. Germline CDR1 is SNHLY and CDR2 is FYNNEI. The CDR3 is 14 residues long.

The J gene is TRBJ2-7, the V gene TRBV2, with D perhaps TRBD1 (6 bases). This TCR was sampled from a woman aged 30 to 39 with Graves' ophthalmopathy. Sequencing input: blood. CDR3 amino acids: CASRPRDNSYEQYF. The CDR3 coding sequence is TGTGCCAGCAGGCCCCGGGACAATTCCTACGAGCAGTACTTC. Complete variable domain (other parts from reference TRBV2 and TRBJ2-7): EPEVTQTPSHQVTQMGQEVILRCVPISNHLYFYWYRQILGQKVEFLVSFYNNEISEKSEIFDDQFSVERPDGSNFTLKIRSTKLEDSAMYFCASRPRDNSYEQYFGPGTRLTVT.